These 24 T cell receptor beta chains originate from one sample sequenced in a study of cytomegalovirus exposure and HLA in healthy donors. The primer mix had 60 Vbeta and 13 Jbeta primers. Generated by immunoSEQ multiplex PCR, the TCRdb table keeps only in-frame clones and is missing some. The sample contains around 170,000 clones, more than 65% of which appear only once. Sequences were obtained from PBMCs. All receptors come from a woman aged 50 to 65 in good health and CMV-seronegative.

The V call is TRBV7-8, the J call TRBJ2-7, with 7 bases lining up with TRBD1. Trimming removed 6 bases from V and 2 bases from J; junction bases left unmatched: 7. From germline, CDR1 is SGHVS and CDR2 FQNEAQ. The CDR3 is made up of 14 amino acids. The CDR3 sequence is CASSPTGVPYEQYF. The DNA of the CDR3 is TGTGCCAGCAGTCCCACAGGGGTTCCCTACGAGCAGTACTTC.

The V call is TRBV18, the J call TRBJ2-7, with 12 positions matching TRBD1. Germline assignment: CDR1 KGHSH and CDR2 LQKENI. With 3 bases clipped from V and 1 base from J, the junction kept 1 base outside the gene matches. The CDR3 length is 15 residues. The CDR3 loop reads CASSPGQGASYEQYF. The CDR3 DNA follows: TGTGCCAGCTCACCGGGACAGGGGGCTTCCTACGAGCAGTACTTC.

V is TRBV9 and J is TRBJ2-1; TRBD2 agrees at 11 bases. The germline V gene has CDR1 SGDLS and CDR2 YYNGEE. The CDR3 runs to 15 residues. V was pared by 0 bases and J by 7 bases, with 3 bases of the junction left unmatched. The CDR3 sequence is CASSVDVAGGNEQFF. CDR3 DNA sequence: TGTGCCAGCAGCGTAGACGTAGCGGGAGGGAATGAGCAGTTCTTC. The variable domain in full, with the rest retrieved from reference TRBV9 and TRBJ2-1, is DSGVTQTPKHLITATGQRVTLRCSPRSGDLSVYWYQQSLDQGLQFLIQYYNGEERAKGNILERFSAQQFPDLHSELNLSSLELGDSALYFCASSVDVAGGNEQFFGPGTRLTVL.

The chain carries TRBV6-6 and TRBJ2-3, with D possibly TRBD1 on 6 matching bases. V was cut by 6 bases and J by 0 bases, with 16 bases left in between. The CDR3 is 16 amino acids. Germline V gene lookup returns CDR1 MNHNY and CDR2 SVGAGI (reference sequence). CDR3 DNA: TGTGCCAGCAGCCGGACATCCGGGACAAGCACAGATACGCAGTATTTT. It is translated as CASSRTSGTSTDTQYF.

The chain is built from TRBV11-2 and TRBJ2-7; maybe TRBD1 (5 bases). Germline CDR1 SGHAT, CDR2 FQNNGV. Trimming pared 5 bases from V and 2 bases from J, leaving 10 bases between. This CDR3 has 13 residues. CDR3 in amino acids: CASSLGLTYEQYF. CDR3 nucleotides: TGTGCCAGCAGCCTGGGGCTAACCTACGAGCAGTACTTC.

The CDR3 DNA is TGTGCCTGGAGTACACGTATCTATGGCTACACCTTC. The encoded protein is CAWSTRIYGYTF. The V gene is TRBV30, the J gene TRBJ1-2; unclear D gene. Germline assignment: CDR1 GTSNPN and CDR2 SVGIG (reference sequence). Trimming took off 2 bases at V and 4 bases at J, with 8 bases between the two ends. The CDR3 consists of 12 residues.

The chain has TRBV5-1 and TRBJ2-3, with D possibly TRBD2 on 6 matching bases. This CDR3 has 14 residues. Germline assignment: CDR1 SGHRS and CDR2 YFSETQ. Trimming stripped 3 bases from V and 3 bases from J, with 11 bases between. The DNA of the CDR3 is TGCGCCAGCAGCTCCTTAGCGGAAACAGATACGCAGTATTTT. Protein: CASSSLAETDTQYF.

The sample holds a few counts of this clone. The V and J genes are TRBV4-1 and TRBJ1-1; D possibly corresponds to TRBD1 (6 bases). Trimming cost V 4 bases and J 5 bases, with 17 bases left between them. This CDR3 region has 15 residues. Germline assignment: CDR1 MGHRA and CDR2 YSYEKL. The CDR3 region has the DNA TGCGCCAGCAGCCTACTACAGGGTGAAGTTACTGAAGCTTTCTTT. Translation: CASSLLQGEVTEAFF.

V is TRBV6-5 and J is TRBJ1-3, with 8 nucleotides matching TRBD1. The germline V gene has CDR1 MNHEY and CDR2 SVGAGI. The CDR3 runs to 16 residues. Trimming cost V 4 bases and J 0 bases; bases outside gene matches: 5. The CDR3 protein is CASSSRTGLSGNTIYF. CDR3 bases: TGTGCCAGCAGTTCCCGGACAGGGCTCTCTGGAAACACCATATATTTT.

The rearrangement uses TRBV5-1 and TRBJ1-2, with D unresolved. The V gene lost 4 bases and the J gene lost 4 bases, with 11 bases spanning the gap. CDR1 is SGHRS and CDR2 is YFSETQ in the germline V gene. The CDR3 has 13 residues. CDR3 sequence: CASSLDLGYGYTF. The CDR3 region has the DNA TGCGCCAGCAGCCTGGACCTCGGCTATGGCTACACCTTC.

V gene TRBV27 combines with J gene TRBJ1-1, with TRBD1 matching over 9 bases. The CDR3 is made up of 15 amino acids. The junction had 9 bases not matched to a gene; V was cut back by 5 bases and J by 5 bases. Germline loops: CDR1 MNHEY, CDR2 SMNVEV (reference sequence). The CDR3 coding sequence is TGTGCCAGCAGTCCCTACAGGGGGCGCGGGACTGAAGCTTTCTTT. This sequence encodes CASSPYRGRGTEAFF.

J is TRBJ2-7 and V is TRBV10-3, with D tentatively TRBD1 (6 bases). The CDR3 contains 12 residues. The V end lost 7 bases, the J end lost 5 bases, and 12 bases lay between the germline ends. Germline lookup yields CDR1 ENHRY and CDR2 SYGVKD. The CDR3 nucleotides read TGTGCCATCACCCCTACAGGGAACGAGCAGTACTTC. Translation: CAITPTGNEQYF.

V and J are TRBV7-3 and TRBJ2-3; D possibly corresponds to TRBD1 (6 bases). Between the trimmed V and J ends, which lost 5 bases and 2 bases, there was a span of 14 bases. CDR3 length: 15 amino acids. In germline, CDR1 is SGHTA, CDR2 FQGTGA. DNA of the CDR3: TGTGCCAGCAGCCCCCGGGGACAACTCACAGATACGCAGTATTTT. It codes for CASSPRGQLTDTQYF.

This clone occurred a few times. The V call is TRBV4-1, the J call TRBJ2-4, with TRBD1 as a possible D gene (6 bases). V was pared by 0 bases and J by 4 bases, with 10 bases between. CDR1 and CDR2 from the germline V gene are MGHRA and YSYEKL. The CDR3 covers 15 residues. DNA for the CDR3: TGCGCCAGCAGCCAAGAAGGCCAGGGGAAAAACATTCAGTACTTC. It specifies CASSQEGQGKNIQYF.

This chain links TRBV10-1 with TRBJ1-1, with D possibly matching TRBD1 (6 bases). Germline V gives CDR1 WNHNN, CDR2 SYGVQD (reference sequence). The V gene lost 4 bases and the J gene lost 6 bases, with 12 bases spanning the gap. This CDR3 comprises 13 residues. The CDR3 protein is CASSAAGDPEAFF. The CDR3 region has the DNA TGCGCCAGCAGTGCCGCAGGGGACCCTGAAGCTTTCTTT.

J is TRBJ2-2 and V is TRBV6-4; 14 bases map to TRBD2. The CDR3 consists of 16 residues. CDR1 is MRHNA, CDR2 SNTAGT, per germline. The ends lost 0 bases at V and 6 bases at J; junction bases unmatched: 0. CDR3 DNA: TGTGCCAGCAGTGACTCGGGACTAGCGGGAGCCGGGGAGCTGTTTTTT. Its protein is CASSDSGLAGAGELFF.

The gene calls are TRBV7-9 and TRBJ2-5; D is perhaps TRBD2 (6 bases). Germline V gives CDR1 SEHNR, CDR2 FQNEAQ (reference sequence). This CDR3 is 15 amino acids long. Trimming cost V 5 bases and J 2 bases, with 15 bases left between them. In nucleotides, the CDR3 is TGTGCCAGCAGCCCGCCGTCGGGAGTACAAGAGACCCAGTACTTC. Translated, it gives CASSPPSGVQETQYF.

This sequence joins TRBV6-5 and TRBJ1-2, with 10 positions matching TRBD1. Germline-derived CDR1 and CDR2 are MNHEY and SVGAGI. V trimming: 5 bases; J trimming: 2 bases; junction bases outside the gene matches: 5. CDR3 size: 15 residues. The CDR3 bases are TGTGCCAGCAGTATCGGGGGACAGGGGAACTATGGCTACACCTTC. Translation: CASSIGGQGNYGYTF.

The chain carries TRBV14 and TRBJ2-1, with 8 bases fitting TRBD1. The trim removed 3 bases at V and 2 bases at J, leaving 3 bases unmatched. The CDR3 totals 15 residues. The germline V gene has CDR1 SGHDN and CDR2 FVKESK. The CDR3 here is CASSQTGVTYNEQFF. CDR3 nucleotide sequence: TGTGCCAGCAGCCAGACAGGGGTCACCTACAATGAGCAGTTCTTC.

The chain has TRBV28 and TRBJ2-1, with TRBD1 as a possible D gene (6 bases). The germline V and J ends were trimmed by 4 bases and 5 bases, with 9 bases remaining between them. This CDR3 has 13 residues. In germline, CDR1 is MDHEN, CDR2 SYDVKM. The CDR3 sequence: CASSYAGDNEQFF. CDR3 sequence (DNA): TGTGCCAGCAGTTATGCAGGGGACAATGAGCAGTTCTTC.

This chain connects TRBV30 to TRBJ2-5; possible D gene TRBD2, 5 bases. V was clipped by 0 bases and J by 5 bases, with 13 bases between them. Germline V gene data show CDR1 as GTSNPN and CDR2 as SVGIG (reference sequence). The CDR3 spans 14 residues. The CDR3 reads CAWSVLRPGETQYF. In DNA, the CDR3 is TGTGCCTGGAGTGTACTCAGGCCGGGGGAGACCCAGTACTTC.

The genes are TRBV6-1 and TRBJ1-2, with D uncertain. Germline CDR1 is MNHNS and CDR2 is SASEGT. This CDR3 has 11 residues. V was cut by 6 bases and J by 8 bases, with 10 bases left in between. The CDR3 loop is CASSRDTGYTF. For the CDR3, the DNA is TGTGCCAGCAGCAGAGACACCGGCTACACCTTC.

A single count supports this clone. The chain uses TRBV5-1 and TRBJ1-1, with D tentatively TRBD1 (6 bases). This CDR3 comprises 14 residues. V shed 3 bases and J shed 6 bases, with 15 bases lying between them. Germline-derived CDR1 and CDR2 are SGHRS and YFSETQ. As DNA, the CDR3 is TGCGCCAGCAGCTCTCAGGGGTCTGAGGCTGAAGCTTTCTTT. Encoded protein: CASSSQGSEAEAFF.

J is TRBJ2-1 and V is TRBV18, with D tentatively TRBD1 (6 bases). V was trimmed by 5 bases and J by 0 bases, leaving 17 bases between them. CDR3 length: 17 amino acids. Germline V gives CDR1 KGHSH, CDR2 LQKENI. Written as DNA, the CDR3 is TGTGCCAGCTCAGCCGGGACAACCAGACCCTCCTACAATGAGCAGTTCTTC. Protein: CASSAGTTRPSYNEQFF.